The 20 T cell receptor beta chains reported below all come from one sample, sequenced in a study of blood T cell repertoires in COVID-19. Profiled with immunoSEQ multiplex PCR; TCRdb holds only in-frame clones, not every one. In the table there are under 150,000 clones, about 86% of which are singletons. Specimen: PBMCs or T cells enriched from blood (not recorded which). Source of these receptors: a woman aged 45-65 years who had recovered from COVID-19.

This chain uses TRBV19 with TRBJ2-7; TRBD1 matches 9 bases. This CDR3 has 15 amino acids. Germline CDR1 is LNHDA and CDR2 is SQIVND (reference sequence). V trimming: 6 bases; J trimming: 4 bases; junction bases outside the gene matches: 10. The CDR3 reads CASRGSGTGSYEQYF. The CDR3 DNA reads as TGTGCCAGTAGGGGATCCGGGACAGGGTCATACGAGCAGTACTTC.

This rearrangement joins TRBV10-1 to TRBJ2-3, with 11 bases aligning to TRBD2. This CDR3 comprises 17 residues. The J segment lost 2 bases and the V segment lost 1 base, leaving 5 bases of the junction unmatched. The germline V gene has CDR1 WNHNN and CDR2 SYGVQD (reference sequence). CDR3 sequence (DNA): TGCGCCAGCAGTGAGTTGGCTAGCGGGGGGACCACAGATACGCAGTATTTT. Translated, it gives CASSELASGGTTDTQYF.

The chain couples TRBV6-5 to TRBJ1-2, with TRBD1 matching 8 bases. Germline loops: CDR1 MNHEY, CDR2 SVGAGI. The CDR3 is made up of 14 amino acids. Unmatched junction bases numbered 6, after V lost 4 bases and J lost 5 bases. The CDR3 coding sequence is TGTGCCAGCAGTTCCGACAGGGGTGTTTATGGCTACACCTTC. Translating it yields CASSSDRGVYGYTF.

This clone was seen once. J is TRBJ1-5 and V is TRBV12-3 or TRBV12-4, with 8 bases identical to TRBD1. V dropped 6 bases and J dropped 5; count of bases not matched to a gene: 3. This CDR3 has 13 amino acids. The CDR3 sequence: CASRTGDDQPQHF. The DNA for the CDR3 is TGTGCCAGCAGGACAGGGGACGATCAGCCCCAGCATTTT.

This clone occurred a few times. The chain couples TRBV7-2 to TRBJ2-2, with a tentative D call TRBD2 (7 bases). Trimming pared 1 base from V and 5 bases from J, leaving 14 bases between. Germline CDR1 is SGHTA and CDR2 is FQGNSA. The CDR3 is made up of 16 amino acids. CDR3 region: CASSLGGGGRTGELFF. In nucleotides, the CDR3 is TGTGCCAGCAGCTTAGGTGGCGGGGGCAGGACCGGGGAGCTGTTTTTT.

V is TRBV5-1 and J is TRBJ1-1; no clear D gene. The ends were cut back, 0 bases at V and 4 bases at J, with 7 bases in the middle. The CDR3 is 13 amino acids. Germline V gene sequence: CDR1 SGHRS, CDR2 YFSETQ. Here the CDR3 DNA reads TGCGCCAGCAGCTTGGGACGGGTCACTGAAGCTTTCTTT. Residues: CASSLGRVTEAFF.

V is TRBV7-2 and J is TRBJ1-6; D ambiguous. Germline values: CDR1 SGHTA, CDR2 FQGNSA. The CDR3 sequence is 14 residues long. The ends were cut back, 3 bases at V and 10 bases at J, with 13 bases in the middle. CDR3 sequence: CASSFEEGGSPLHF. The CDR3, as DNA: TGTGCCAGCAGCTTCGAGGAGGGCGGCTCACCCCTCCACTTT.

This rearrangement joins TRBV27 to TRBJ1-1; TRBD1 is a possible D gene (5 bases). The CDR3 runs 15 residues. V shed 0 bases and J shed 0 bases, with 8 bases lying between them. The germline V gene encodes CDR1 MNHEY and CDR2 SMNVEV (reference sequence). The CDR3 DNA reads TGTGCCAGCAGTTTATCTAGGGGTCTGAACACTGAAGCTTTCTTT. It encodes CASSLSRGLNTEAFF.

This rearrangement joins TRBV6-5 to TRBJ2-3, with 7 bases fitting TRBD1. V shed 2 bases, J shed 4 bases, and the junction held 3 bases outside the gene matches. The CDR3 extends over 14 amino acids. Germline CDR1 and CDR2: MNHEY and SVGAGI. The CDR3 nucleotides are TGTGCCAGCAGTTACCGTGGGACAGCAGATACGCAGTATTTT. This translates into CASSYRGTADTQYF.

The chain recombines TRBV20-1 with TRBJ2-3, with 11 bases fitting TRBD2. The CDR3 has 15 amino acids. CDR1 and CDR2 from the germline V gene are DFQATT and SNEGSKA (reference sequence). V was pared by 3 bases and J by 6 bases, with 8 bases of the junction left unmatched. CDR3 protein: CSASSGGAIWDTQYF. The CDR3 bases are TGCAGTGCTAGTAGCGGGGGGGCTATATGGGATACGCAGTATTTT.

This CDR3 is CASSTGLAGTGELFF. In nucleotides, the CDR3 is TGTGCCAGCAGCACTGGTCTAGCGGGGACCGGGGAGCTGTTTTTT. The V gene is TRBV5-4, the J gene TRBJ2-2; the match to TRBD2 covers 9 bases. V dropped 4 bases and J dropped 5; count of bases not matched to a gene: 6. Germline V lookup: CDR1 SGHNT, CDR2 YYREEE (reference sequence). CDR3 length: 15 residues.

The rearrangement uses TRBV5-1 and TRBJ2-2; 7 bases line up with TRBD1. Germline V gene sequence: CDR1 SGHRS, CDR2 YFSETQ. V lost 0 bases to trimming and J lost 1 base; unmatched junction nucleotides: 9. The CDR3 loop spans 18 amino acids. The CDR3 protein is CASSLVKGGLQNTGELFF. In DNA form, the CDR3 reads TGCGCCAGCAGCTTGGTTAAAGGGGGCTTGCAGAACACCGGGGAGCTGTTTTTT. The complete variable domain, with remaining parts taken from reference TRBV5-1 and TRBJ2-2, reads KAGVTQTPRYLIKTRGQQVTLSCSPISGHRSVSWYQQTPGQGLQFLFEYFSETQRNKGNFPGRFSGRQFSNSRSEMNVSTLELGDSALYLCASSLVKGGLQNTGELFFGEGSRLTVL.

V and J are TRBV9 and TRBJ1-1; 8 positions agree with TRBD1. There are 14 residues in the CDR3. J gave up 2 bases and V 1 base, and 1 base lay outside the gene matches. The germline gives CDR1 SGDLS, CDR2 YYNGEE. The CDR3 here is CASSVTGGNTEAFF. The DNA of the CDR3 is TGTGCCAGCAGCGTAACAGGGGGAAACACTGAAGCTTTCTTT. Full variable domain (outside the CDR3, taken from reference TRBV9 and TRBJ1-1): DSGVTQTPKHLITATGQRVTLRCSPRSGDLSVYWYQQSLDQGLQFLIQYYNGEERAKGNILERFSAQQFPDLHSELNLSSLELGDSALYFCASSVTGGNTEAFFGQGTRLTVV.

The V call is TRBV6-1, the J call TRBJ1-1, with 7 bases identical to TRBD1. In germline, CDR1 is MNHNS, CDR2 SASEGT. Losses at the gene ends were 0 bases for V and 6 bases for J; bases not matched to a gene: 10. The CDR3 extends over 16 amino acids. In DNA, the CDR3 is TGTGCCAGCAGTGAAGCGGGAAGGGGGCCGGGGTCTGAAGCTTTCTTT. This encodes CASSEAGRGPGSEAFF.

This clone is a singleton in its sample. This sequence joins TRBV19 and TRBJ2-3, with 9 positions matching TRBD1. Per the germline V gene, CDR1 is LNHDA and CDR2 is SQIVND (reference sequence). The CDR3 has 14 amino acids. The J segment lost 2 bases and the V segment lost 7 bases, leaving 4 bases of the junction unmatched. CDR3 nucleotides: TGTGCCAGTACACAGGGGGCTAACACAGATACGCAGTATTTT. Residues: CASTQGANTDTQYF.

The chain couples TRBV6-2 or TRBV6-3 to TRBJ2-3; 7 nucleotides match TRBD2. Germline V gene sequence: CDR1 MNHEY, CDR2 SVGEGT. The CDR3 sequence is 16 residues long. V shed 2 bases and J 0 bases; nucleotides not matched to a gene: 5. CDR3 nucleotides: TGTGCCAGCAGTTACAGAGGCGGGGGTAGCACAGATACGCAGTATTTT. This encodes CASSYRGGGSTDTQYF.

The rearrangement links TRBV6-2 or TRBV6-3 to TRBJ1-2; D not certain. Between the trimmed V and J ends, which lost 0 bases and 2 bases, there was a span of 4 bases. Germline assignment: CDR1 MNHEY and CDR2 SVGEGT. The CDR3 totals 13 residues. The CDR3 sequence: CASSYSSNYGYTF. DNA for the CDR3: TGTGCCAGCAGTTACTCGAGCAACTATGGCTACACCTTC.

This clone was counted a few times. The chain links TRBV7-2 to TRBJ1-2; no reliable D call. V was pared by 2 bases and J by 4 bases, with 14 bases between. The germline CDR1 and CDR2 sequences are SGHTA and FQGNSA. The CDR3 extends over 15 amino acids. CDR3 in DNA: TGTGCCAGCAGCTTATCCAGGTTTCTTGGCTATGGCTACACCTTC. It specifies CASSLSRFLGYGYTF.

The DNA for the CDR3 is TGTGCCAGCAGCGGTGGGACAGGGGGAATTGGCTACACCTTC. Protein: CASSGGTGGIGYTF. This chain connects TRBV7-2 to TRBJ1-2; 11 bases align to TRBD1. Germline V gives CDR1 SGHTA, CDR2 FQGNSA. The CDR3 has 14 residues. The junction had 6 bases not matched to a gene; V was cut back by 5 bases and J by 7 bases.

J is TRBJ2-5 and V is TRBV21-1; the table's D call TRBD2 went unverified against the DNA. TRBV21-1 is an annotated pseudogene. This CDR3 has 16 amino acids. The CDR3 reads CASSEGGGGPGETQYF. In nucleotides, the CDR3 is TGTGCCAGCAGCGAGGGTGGCGGGGGGCCAGGGGAGACCCAGTACTTC.